The next 25 T cell receptor beta chains were all read from a single sample in a study of shared clonotypes between healthy human individuals. Sequenced by immunoSEQ multiplex PCR; TCRdb stores in-frame clones only, minus some. The sample includes roughly 2 million clones, under 97% seen only once; the top ten take over 0.1%. The specimen sequenced was naive CD4+ T cells sorted from blood. The subset is: CD45RA+ positively selected. Receptor source: a man between 18 and 35 years old in good health.

This rearrangement joins TRBV5-6 to TRBJ1-2, with D unclear. Per the germline V gene, CDR1 is SGHDT and CDR2 is YYEEEE. The CDR3 is 14 residues long. Trimming cost V 0 bases and J 0 bases, with 6 bases left between them. Here the CDR3 DNA reads TGTGCCAGCAGCTTGGAGCCAGCTAACTATGGCTACACCTTC. It codes for CASSLEPANYGYTF.

The chain links TRBV25-1 to TRBJ1-2; D gene uncertain. There are 13 residues in the CDR3. The V end was cut by 2 bases, the J end by 8 bases, with 12 bases between. In germline, CDR1 is MGHDK, CDR2 SYGVNS. The CDR3, as DNA: TGTGCCAGCAGTGAAATAGACTTCCGGGGCTACACCTTC. This gives the protein CASSEIDFRGYTF.

The chain's CDR3 is CASSTHKNTEAFF. As DNA, the CDR3 is TGTGCCAGCAGCACCCACAAGAACACTGAAGCTTTCTTT. The chain uses TRBV9 and TRBJ1-1, with D uncertain. V shed 4 bases and J shed 1 base, with 8 bases lying between them. The CDR3 has 13 residues. CDR1 is SGDLS, CDR2 YYNGEE, per germline.

This chain links TRBV10-1 with TRBJ2-7, with a possible D match to TRBD1 (5 bases). Germline V gene data show CDR1 as WNHNN and CDR2 as SYGVQD (reference sequence). CDR3 length equals 12 residues. V was trimmed by 3 bases and J by 3 bases, leaving 6 bases between them. CDR3 sequence reads: CASSDQGYEQYF. CDR3 coding DNA: TGCGCCAGCAGTGACCAGGGCTACGAGCAGTACTTC.

The chain is built from TRBV18 and TRBJ2-7; 7 bases are shared with TRBD1. V trimming: 2 bases; J trimming: 7 bases; junction bases outside the gene matches: 5. From germline, CDR1 is KGHSH and CDR2 LQKENI. This CDR3 spans 13 amino acids. The CDR3 region is CASSPTTGTEQYF. The CDR3 bases are TGTGCCAGCTCACCAACGACAGGGACGGAGCAGTACTTC.

The rearrangement uses TRBV27 and TRBJ1-2; D is ambiguous. Per germline, CDR1 MNHEY and CDR2 SMNVEV (reference sequence). The germline V and J ends were trimmed by 2 bases and 8 bases, with 12 bases remaining between them. CDR3 size: 13 residues. Here the CDR3 reads CASSLNGPWGYTF. CDR3 bases: TGTGCCAGCAGTTTAAATGGCCCGTGGGGCTACACCTTC.

This clone was seen just once. Other DNA sequences in this specimen translate into the identical CDR3. The chain recombines TRBV5-1 with TRBJ2-3; TRBD1 might be the D (5 bases). CDR1 SGHRS and CDR2 YFSETQ come from the germline V gene. Between the trimmed V and J ends, which lost 4 bases and 0 bases, there was a span of 6 bases. CDR3 length: 13 amino acids. The CDR3 region is CASSQGSTDTQYF. The CDR3 DNA is TGCGCCAGCAGCCAGGGTAGCACAGATACGCAGTATTTT.

The chain joins TRBV6-5 to TRBJ2-2; TRBD1 aligns across 9 bases. The V segment lost 10 bases and the J segment 3 bases; nucleotides outside the gene matches: 9. Germline values: CDR1 MNHEY, CDR2 SVGAGI. This CDR3 has 15 residues. CDR3 residues: CATEVGTGYTGELFF. The CDR3 coding sequence is TGTGCCACGGAGGTTGGGACAGGGTACACCGGGGAGCTGTTTTTT.

The rearrangement links TRBV2 to TRBJ1-5; TRBD1 is a possible D gene (5 bases). The CDR3 length is 14 residues. Germline V gene data show CDR1 as SNHLY and CDR2 as FYNNEI. Trimming removed 6 bases at V and 3 bases at J, with 12 bases between. The CDR3 DNA reads as TGTGCCAGCAGGAGGGGACCGATCAATCAGCCCCAGCATTTT. Amino acid sequence: CASRRGPINQPQHF. Based on the CDR3 plus reference TRBV2 and TRBJ1-5, the full variable domain is EPEVTQTPSHQVTQMGQEVILRCVPISNHLYFYWYRQILGQKVEFLVSFYNNEISEKSEIFDDQFSVERPDGSNFTLKIRSTKLEDSAMYFCASRRGPINQPQHFGDGTRLSIL.

The J gene is TRBJ2-4, the V gene TRBV5-6; D ambiguous. V was pared by 0 bases and J by 1 base, with 5 bases between. CDR3 length equals 14 residues. Germline-derived CDR1 and CDR2 are SGHDT and YYEEEE. For the CDR3, the DNA is TGTGCCAGCAGCTTGGCAGGCGCCAAAAACATTCAGTACTTC. Protein: CASSLAGAKNIQYF.

The chain is built from TRBV7-2 and TRBJ2-4; the D is unclear. This CDR3 has 15 residues. V was cut by 1 base and J by 5 bases, with 12 bases left in between. Germline CDR1 and CDR2: SGHTA and FQGNSA. The CDR3 protein is CASSLDSRHQNIQYF. The CDR3 DNA is TGTGCCAGCAGCTTAGATAGTCGGCATCAAAACATTCAGTACTTC. Variable domain in full (rest from reference TRBV7-2 and TRBJ2-4): GAGVSQSPSNKVTEKGKDVELRCDPISGHTALYWYRQSLGQGLEFLIYFQGNSAPDKSGLPSDRFSAERTGGSVSTLTIQRTQQEDSAVYLCASSLDSRHQNIQYFGAGTRLSVL.

The V and J genes are TRBV18 and TRBJ2-1, with 7 positions matching TRBD2. CDR1 is KGHSH, CDR2 LQKENI, per germline. After removal of 4 bases from V and 8 bases from J, the junction contained 8 bases not matched to a gene. The CDR3 has 14 residues. The CDR3 here is CASSRSSGIDEQFF. CDR3 coding DNA: TGTGCCAGCTCACGATCGAGCGGGATCGATGAGCAGTTCTTC.

This clone turned up a few times. The chain joins TRBV5-1 to TRBJ1-6; D is perhaps TRBD1 (6 bases). Germline CDR1 is SGHRS and CDR2 is YFSETQ. Trimming cost V 4 bases and J 0 bases, with 11 bases left between them. CDR3 length: 16 amino acids. The CDR3 region has the DNA TGCGCCAGCAGCGGGGCGGACAGCTCCTATAATTCACCCCTCCACTTT. This encodes CASSGADSSYNSPLHF.

The rearrangement joins TRBV28 to TRBJ1-2; D call uncertain. This CDR3 is 15 amino acids long. Trimming cost V 0 bases and J 2 bases, with 10 bases left between them. Germline CDR1 MDHEN, CDR2 SYDVKM. The chain's CDR3 is CASSLWVTLNYGYTF. CDR3 coding DNA: TGTGCCAGCAGTTTATGGGTCACCTTAAACTATGGCTACACCTTC.

V and J are TRBV5-4 and TRBJ1-1; 8 bases are shared with TRBD1. This CDR3 has 14 amino acids. Germline lookup yields CDR1 SGHNT and CDR2 YYREEE (reference sequence). V was clipped by 4 bases and J by 3 bases; unmatched bases: 5. Here the CDR3 DNA reads TGTGCCAGCAGCAAACAGGGGGTCGACACTGAAGCTTTCTTT. This translates into CASSKQGVDTEAFF. Together with reference TRBV5-4 and TRBJ1-1, the CDR3 gives the full variable domain: ETGVTQSPTHLIKTRGQQVTLRCSSQSGHNTVSWYQQALGQGPQFIFQYYREEENGRGNFPPRFSGLQFPNYSSELNVNALELDDSALYLCASSKQGVDTEAFFGQGTRLTVV.

The chain links TRBV4-1 to TRBJ2-2; D is perhaps TRBD2 (6 bases). The V end was cut by 6 bases, the J end by 4 bases, with 15 bases between. The CDR3 totals 15 residues. Germline V gene sequence: CDR1 MGHRA, CDR2 YSYEKL. This CDR3 reads CASSSRDSPTGELFF. The CDR3 nucleotides read TGCGCCAGCAGTTCCCGGGACTCGCCCACCGGGGAGCTGTTTTTT.

The V and J genes are TRBV28 and TRBJ1-2; no clear D. Trimming took 2 bases from V and 3 from J, leaving 10 bases between them. CDR1 MDHEN and CDR2 SYDVKM come from the germline V gene. This CDR3 has 14 amino acids. The CDR3 DNA follows: TGTGCCAGCAGTTTAGTGCAGCCATACTATGGCTACACCTTC. Its protein is CASSLVQPYYGYTF.

This sequence joins TRBV19 and TRBJ1-1; the D is unclear. Trimming removed 7 bases at V and 4 bases at J, with 16 bases between. Germline loops: CDR1 LNHDA, CDR2 SQIVND (reference sequence). This CDR3 spans 14 amino acids. In DNA form, the CDR3 reads TGTGCCAGTACTTCCGGACCTTTCTCCACTGAAGCTTTCTTT. Translation gives CASTSGPFSTEAFF.

This chain uses TRBV18 with TRBJ2-2; 10 nucleotides match TRBD2. V trimming: 2 bases; J trimming: 4 bases; junction bases outside the gene matches: 10. The germline gives CDR1 KGHSH, CDR2 LQKENI. This CDR3 is built from 18 residues. The CDR3 sequence: CASSPFASGGIGTGELFF. As DNA, the CDR3 is TGTGCCAGCTCACCATTTGCTAGCGGGGGAATTGGCACCGGGGAGCTGTTTTTT.

Regarding this clone: Other nucleotide sequences from this sample produce the same CDR3. V and J are TRBV11-3 and TRBJ2-1; TRBD2 agrees at 9 bases. V lost 1 base, J lost 2 bases, and 0 bases stayed unmatched. Germline V gene data show CDR1 as SGHNT and CDR2 as YENEEA. The CDR3 contains 15 residues. CDR3 DNA sequence: TGTGCCAGCAGCTTAGGGACTAGCGCCTACAATGAGCAGTTCTTC. As protein: CASSLGTSAYNEQFF.

The rearrangement uses TRBV28 and TRBJ1-2; D not certain. With 3 bases removed from V and 3 bases from J, the gap between germline ends came to 8 bases. This CDR3 comprises 13 residues. The germline V gene has CDR1 MDHEN and CDR2 SYDVKM. The CDR3 DNA reads as TGTGCCAGCAGTTTTCGGTTATACTATGGCTACACCTTC. Amino acid sequence: CASSFRLYYGYTF.

This clone appeared once. Other DNA sequences in this specimen translate into the identical CDR3. J is TRBJ1-6 and V is TRBV6-5; D not resolved. Trimming pared 5 bases from V and 4 bases from J, leaving 6 bases between. The CDR3 is 13 residues long. Germline CDR1 reads MNHEY; CDR2 reads SVGAGI. CDR3 sequence (DNA): TGTGCCAGCAGTCGCCAGTATAATTCACCCCTCCACTTT. It codes for CASSRQYNSPLHF.

The V and J genes are TRBV18 and TRBJ2-4; either TRBD1 or TRBD2 may fit D (5 bases each). The CDR3 sequence is 13 residues long. In germline, CDR1 is KGHSH, CDR2 LQKENI. Trimming shortened V by 3 bases and J by 6 bases, and 9 bases separated the two germline ends. This chain's CDR3 is CASSPVRGNIQYF. The DNA of the CDR3 is TGTGCCAGCTCACCGGTGAGGGGAAACATTCAGTACTTC.

The chain uses TRBV10-3 and TRBJ2-5; the match to TRBD2 covers 10 bases. The germline V gene has CDR1 ENHRY and CDR2 SYGVKD. With 6 bases clipped from V and 5 bases from J, the junction kept 6 bases outside the gene matches. The CDR3 runs 14 residues. The CDR3 region is CAISATSGKETQYF. In nucleotides, the CDR3 is TGTGCCATCAGCGCCACTAGCGGGAAGGAGACCCAGTACTTC.

This rearrangement joins TRBV29-1 to TRBJ2-5; D is perhaps TRBD1 (6 bases). CDR1 is SQVTM and CDR2 is ANQGSEA in the germline V gene. Trimming removed 7 bases from V and 5 bases from J, with 8 bases in between. The CDR3 loop spans 10 amino acids. The CDR3 reads CSGQGETQYF. CDR3 nucleotides: TGCAGCGGCCAGGGGGAGACCCAGTACTTC.